The clone carrying this TCR beta chain was detected many times. What it recognizes is unknown. The CDR3 is 16 residues long. In germline, CDR1 is SGHRS, CDR2 YFSETQ. V lost 0 bases to trimming and J lost 0 bases, with 11 bases between them. The sample is drawn from a study of T cells in Graves' hyperthyroidism and ophthalmopathy. Study outcomes and limitations: With a median lead of approximately 6.4 months before onset, the model predicted ophthalmopathy. Most thyroid clonotypes with frequency above 0.001 were detected in blood.

Researchers amplified the TCR beta CDR3 regions from RNA transcripts. The HTBI primer set drove a first-round RT-PCR of the TCR CDR3. TCRdb reprocessed the multiplex PCR reads with MiXCR, giving one entry per CDR3 protein. The sample holds around 350,000 distinct CDR3 sequences, approximately 13% seen once. Orbital computed tomography, thyroid ultrasound, serum thyroxine and TRAb, and clinical symptoms together informed the diagnoses. The PBMCs studied were ones that came from 10 ml fresh peripheral blood. This sequence originates from a young woman with Graves' hyperthyroidism. The chain uses TRBV5-1 and TRBJ2-3; no firm D call. Sequenced input: blood. CDR3 nucleotide sequence: TGCGCCAGCAGCTTGGCGGTCTTCACTAGCACAGATACGCAGTATTTT. It specifies CASSLAVFTSTDTQYF.